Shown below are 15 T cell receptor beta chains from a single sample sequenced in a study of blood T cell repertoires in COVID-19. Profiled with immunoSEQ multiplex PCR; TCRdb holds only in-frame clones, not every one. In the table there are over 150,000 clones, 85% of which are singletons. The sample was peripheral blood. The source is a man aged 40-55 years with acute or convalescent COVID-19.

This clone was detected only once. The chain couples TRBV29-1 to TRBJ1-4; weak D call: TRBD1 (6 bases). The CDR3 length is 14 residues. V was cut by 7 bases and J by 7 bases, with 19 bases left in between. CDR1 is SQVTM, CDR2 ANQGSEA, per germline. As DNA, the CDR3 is TGCAGCGCCAACCTAGGGGGTTTTGCTGAAAAACTGTTTTTT. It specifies CSANLGGFAEKLFF. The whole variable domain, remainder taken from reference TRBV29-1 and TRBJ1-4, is SAVISQKPSRDICQRGTSLTIQCQVDSQVTMMFWYRQQPGQSLTLIATANQGSEATYESGFVIDKFPISRPNLTFSTLTVSNMSPEDSSIYLCSANLGGFAEKLFFGSGTQLSVL.

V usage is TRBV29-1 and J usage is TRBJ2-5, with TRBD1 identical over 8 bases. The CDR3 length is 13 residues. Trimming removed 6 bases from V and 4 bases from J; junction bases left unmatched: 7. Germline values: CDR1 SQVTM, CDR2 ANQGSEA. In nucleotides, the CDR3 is TGCAGCGTGGTGACAGGGGTTGGAGAGACCCAGTACTTC. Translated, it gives CSVVTGVGETQYF.

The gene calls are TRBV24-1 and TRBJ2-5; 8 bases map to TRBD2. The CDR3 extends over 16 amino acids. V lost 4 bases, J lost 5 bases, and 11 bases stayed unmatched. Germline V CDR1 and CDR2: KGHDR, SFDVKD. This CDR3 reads CATSDPGTSGGETQYF. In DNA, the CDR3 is TGTGCCACCAGTGACCCCGGAACTAGCGGAGGGGAGACCCAGTACTTC.

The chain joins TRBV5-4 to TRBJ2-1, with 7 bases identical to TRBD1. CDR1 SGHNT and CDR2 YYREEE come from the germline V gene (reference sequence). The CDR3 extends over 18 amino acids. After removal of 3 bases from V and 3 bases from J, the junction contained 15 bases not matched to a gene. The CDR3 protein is CASSWGTAARSIYNEQFF. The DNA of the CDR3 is TGTGCCAGCAGCTGGGGGACAGCCGCCCGATCGATCTACAATGAGCAGTTCTTC.

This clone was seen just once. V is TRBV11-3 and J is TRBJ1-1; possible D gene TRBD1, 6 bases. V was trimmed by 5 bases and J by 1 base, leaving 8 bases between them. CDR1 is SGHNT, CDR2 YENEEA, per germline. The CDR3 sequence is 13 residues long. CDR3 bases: TGTGCCAGCAGCCGACAGGAGAACACTGAAGCTTTCTTT. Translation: CASSRQENTEAFF.

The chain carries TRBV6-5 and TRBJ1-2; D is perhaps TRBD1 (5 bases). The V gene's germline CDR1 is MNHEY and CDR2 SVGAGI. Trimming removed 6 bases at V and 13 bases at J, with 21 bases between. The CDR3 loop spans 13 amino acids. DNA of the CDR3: TGTGCCAGCAGATCATCCGCAGGGTCCCGTTCCACCTTC. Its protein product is CASRSSAGSRSTF.

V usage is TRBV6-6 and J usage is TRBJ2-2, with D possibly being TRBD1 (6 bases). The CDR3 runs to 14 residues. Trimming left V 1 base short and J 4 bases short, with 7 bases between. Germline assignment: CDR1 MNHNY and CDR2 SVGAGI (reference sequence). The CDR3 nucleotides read TGTGCCAGCAGTTACTTACAGGGCACCGGGGAGCTGTTTTTT. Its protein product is CASSYLQGTGELFF.

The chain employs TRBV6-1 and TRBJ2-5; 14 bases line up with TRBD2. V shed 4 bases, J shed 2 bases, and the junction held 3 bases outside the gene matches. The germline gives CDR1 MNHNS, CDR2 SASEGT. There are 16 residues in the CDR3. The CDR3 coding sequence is TGTGCCAGCAGTGGGACTAGCGGGGGGAAGCAAGAGACCCAGTACTTC. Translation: CASSGTSGGKQETQYF.

CDR3 sequence (DNA): TGTGCCAGCAGCGTAGGCTATCCGACCGGGGAGCTGTTTTTT. This codes for CASSVGYPTGELFF. V is TRBV9 and J is TRBJ2-2, with no clear D. The germline V gene encodes CDR1 SGDLS and CDR2 YYNGEE. CDR3 size: 14 residues. Trimming shortened V by 0 bases and J by 5 bases, and 8 bases separated the two germline ends.

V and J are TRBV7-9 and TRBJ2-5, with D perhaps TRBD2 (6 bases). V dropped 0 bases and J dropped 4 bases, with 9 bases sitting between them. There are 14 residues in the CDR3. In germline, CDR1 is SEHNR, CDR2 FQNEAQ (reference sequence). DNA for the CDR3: TGTGCCAGCAGCTTAGCGGCGGGGCGAGAGACCCAGTACTTC. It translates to CASSLAAGRETQYF.

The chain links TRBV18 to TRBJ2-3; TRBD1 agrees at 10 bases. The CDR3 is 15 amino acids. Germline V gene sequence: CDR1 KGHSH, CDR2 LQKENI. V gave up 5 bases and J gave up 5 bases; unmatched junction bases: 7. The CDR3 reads CASSIRQGALDTQYF. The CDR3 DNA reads TGTGCCAGCTCAATTCGACAGGGGGCTTTAGATACGCAGTATTTT. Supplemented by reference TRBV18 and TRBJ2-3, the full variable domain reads NAGVMQNPRHLVRRRGQEARLRCSPMKGHSHVYWYRQLPEEGLKFMVYLQKENIIDESGMPKERFSAEFPKEGPSILRIQQVVRGDSAAYFCASSIRQGALDTQYFGPGTRLTVL.

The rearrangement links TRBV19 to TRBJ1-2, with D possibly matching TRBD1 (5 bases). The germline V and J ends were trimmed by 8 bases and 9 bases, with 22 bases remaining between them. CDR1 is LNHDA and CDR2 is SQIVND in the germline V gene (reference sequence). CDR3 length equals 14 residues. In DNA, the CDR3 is TGTGCCAGTGGGATTTGGGGCCAGGGAGGGAGCTACACCTTC. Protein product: CASGIWGQGGSYTF.

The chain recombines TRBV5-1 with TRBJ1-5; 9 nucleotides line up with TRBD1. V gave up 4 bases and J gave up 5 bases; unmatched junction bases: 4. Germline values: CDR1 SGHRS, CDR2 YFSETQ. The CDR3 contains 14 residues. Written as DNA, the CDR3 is TGCGCCAGCAGCCAGGGACAGGGCGATCAGCCCCAGCATTTT. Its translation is CASSQGQGDQPQHF.

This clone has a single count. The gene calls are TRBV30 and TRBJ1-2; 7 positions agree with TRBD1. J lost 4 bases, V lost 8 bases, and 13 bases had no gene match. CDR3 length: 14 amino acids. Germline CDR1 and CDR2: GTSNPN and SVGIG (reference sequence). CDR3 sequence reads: CARLTGSLSYGYTF. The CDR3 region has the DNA TGTGCCAGATTGACAGGGAGCCTAAGCTATGGCTACACCTTC. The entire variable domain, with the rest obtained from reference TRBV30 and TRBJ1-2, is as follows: SQTIHQWPATLVQPVGSPLSLECTVEGTSNPNLYWYRQAAGRGLQLLFYSVGIGQISSEVPQNLSASRPQDRQFILSSKKLLLSDSGFYLCARLTGSLSYGYTFGSGTRLTVV.

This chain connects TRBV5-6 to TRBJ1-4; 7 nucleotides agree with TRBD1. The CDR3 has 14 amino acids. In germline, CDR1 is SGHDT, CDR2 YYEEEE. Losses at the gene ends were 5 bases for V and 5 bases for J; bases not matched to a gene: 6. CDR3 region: CASRRGQVNEKLFF. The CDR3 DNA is TGTGCCAGCAGACGCGGACAGGTGAATGAAAAACTGTTTTTT.